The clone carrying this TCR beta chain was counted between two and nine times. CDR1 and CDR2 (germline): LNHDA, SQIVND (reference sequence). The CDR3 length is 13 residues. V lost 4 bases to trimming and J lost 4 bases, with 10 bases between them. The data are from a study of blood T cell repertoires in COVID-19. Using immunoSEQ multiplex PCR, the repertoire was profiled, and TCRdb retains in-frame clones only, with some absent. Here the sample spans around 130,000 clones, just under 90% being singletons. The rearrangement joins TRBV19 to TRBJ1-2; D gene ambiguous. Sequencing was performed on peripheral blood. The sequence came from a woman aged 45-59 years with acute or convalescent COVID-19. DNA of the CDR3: TGTGCCAGTAGTAGGCAGGCACTCTATGGCTACACCTTC. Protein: CASSRQALYGYTF.